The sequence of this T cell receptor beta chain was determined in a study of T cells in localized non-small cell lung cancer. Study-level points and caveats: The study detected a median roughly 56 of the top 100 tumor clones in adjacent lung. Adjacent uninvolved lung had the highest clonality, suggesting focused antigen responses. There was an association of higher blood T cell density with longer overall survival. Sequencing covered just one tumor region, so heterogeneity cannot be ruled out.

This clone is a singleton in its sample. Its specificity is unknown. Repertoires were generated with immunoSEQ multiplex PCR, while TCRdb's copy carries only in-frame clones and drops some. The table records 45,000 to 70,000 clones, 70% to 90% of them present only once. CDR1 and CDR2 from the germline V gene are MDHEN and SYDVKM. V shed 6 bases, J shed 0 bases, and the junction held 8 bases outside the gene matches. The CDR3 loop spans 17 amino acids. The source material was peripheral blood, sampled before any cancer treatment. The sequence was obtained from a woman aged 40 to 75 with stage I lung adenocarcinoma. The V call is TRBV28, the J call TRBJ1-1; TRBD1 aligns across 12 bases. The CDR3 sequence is CASRTPGTGGMNTEAFF. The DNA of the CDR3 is TGTGCCAGCAGGACACCCGGGACAGGGGGCATGAACACTGAAGCTTTCTTT.